Given below is one T cell receptor (beta chain) in context. Its cognate antigen is unknown. This sample stems from a study of T-cell memory formation after mild COVID-19. Study context: TCR clusters were largely donor specific.

Trimming cost V 2 bases and J 0 bases, with 7 bases left between them. Germline CDR1 and CDR2: LGHNT and FRNRAP. This CDR3 spans 15 amino acids. Study-wide points: CM and EM subsets held most contracting CD4+ clones; EMRA held CD8+ ones.

One entry per CDR3 protein, called by TCRdb with MiXCR from the 5' RACE reads. The sample lists 40,000 to 45,000 distinct CDR3 sequences; 7.3% were seen once. The specimen was PBMCs or a T cell subset sorted from them (not recorded which). V is TRBV12-5 and J is TRBJ2-2; D gene unclear. The sequence was collected from a man between 18 and 29 years old who had mild COVID-19 (a few samples of this study predate the infection). Cell type and time point are not known. As DNA, the CDR3 is TGTGCTAGTGGTTTGTCAGTAGCGAACACCGGGGAGCTGTTTTTT. This sequence encodes CASGLSVANTGELFF.